Following are 14 T cell receptor beta chains from one sample sequenced in a study of technical replicates of blood from a handful of donors. Assay used: immunoSEQ multiplex PCR; TCRdb lists only in-frame clones, some missing. This sample has tens of thousands of clones; roughly 90% occur once, and the top ten carry over 0.2%. Sequenced material: T cells isolated from PBMCs. These receptors were taken from a human donor in good health.

The chain recombines TRBV5-6 with TRBJ2-1; 9 bases align to TRBD1. The CDR3 has 13 amino acids. J gave up 16 bases and V 8 bases, and 16 bases lay outside the gene matches. Germline loops: CDR1 SGHDT, CDR2 YYEEEE. This chain's CDR3 is CASLQGAWGSGFF. The DNA of the CDR3 is TGTGCCAGTTTACAGGGGGCGTGGGGGTCAGGATTCTTC.

This chain uses TRBV6-5 with TRBJ2-3; 8 bases agree with TRBD1. V dropped 5 bases and J dropped 3; count of bases not matched to a gene: 7. Germline values: CDR1 MNHEY, CDR2 SVGAGI. The CDR3 covers 15 residues. The CDR3 coding sequence is TGTGCCAGCAGTCCCCGGACAGGGCGGACAGATACGCAGTATTTT. Translating it yields CASSPRTGRTDTQYF.

The chain joins TRBV7-9 to TRBJ2-1, with D perhaps matching TRBD2 (6 bases). The V end lost 3 bases, the J end lost 3 bases, and 9 bases lay between the germline ends. Looked up from germline, CDR1 is SEHNR and CDR2 is FQNEAQ (reference sequence). This CDR3 has 14 residues. The CDR3 reads CASSLAGYYNEQFF. Written as DNA, the CDR3 is TGTGCCAGCAGCTTGGCGGGATACTACAATGAGCAGTTCTTC.

The CDR3 nucleotides read TGTGCCAGCAGCTTACCGGGGGAGACTATTGAGCAGTTCTTC. It codes for CASSLPGETIEQFF. This chain joins TRBV7-2 and TRBJ2-1; tentative D call: TRBD2 (6 bases). Trimming left V 2 bases short and J 9 bases short, with 14 bases between. CDR1 and CDR2 from the germline V gene are SGHTA and FQGNSA. The CDR3 runs to 14 residues. Looking up the rest from reference TRBV7-2 and TRBJ2-1 gives the full variable domain: GAGVSQSPSNKVTEKGKDVELRCDPISGHTALYWYRQSLGQGLEFLIYFQGNSAPDKSGLPSDRFSAERTGGSVSTLTIQRTQQEDSAVYLCASSLPGETIEQFFGPGTRLTVL.

The V gene is TRBV11-2, the J gene TRBJ2-5, with a possible D match to TRBD2 (5 bases). V was cut by 5 bases and J by 2 bases, with 12 bases left in between. Germline CDR1 and CDR2: SGHAT and FQNNGV. The CDR3 loop spans 14 amino acids. The CDR3 coding sequence is TGTGCCAGCAGCCAGGAGGCAGTTCAAGAGACCCAGTACTTC. Translated: CASSQEAVQETQYF.

This clone has only one observation. The rearrangement joins TRBV12-5 to TRBJ2-3; 10 positions match TRBD1. V shed 0 bases, J shed 7 bases, and the junction held 7 bases outside the gene matches. This CDR3 has 16 residues. Germline lookup yields CDR1 LGHNT and CDR2 FRNRAP. CDR3 DNA sequence: TGTGCTAGTGGTTTGGTACTAGACAGGGGGCAATATACGCAGTATTTT. Protein: CASGLVLDRGQYTQYF.

This CDR3 is CATSRGGQGMNQPQHF. CDR3 DNA sequence: TGTGCCACCAGCAGAGGGGGACAGGGAATGAATCAGCCCCAGCATTTT. J is TRBJ1-5 and V is TRBV15, with TRBD1 matching over 9 bases. Germline-derived CDR1 and CDR2 are LNHNV and YYDKDF (reference sequence). J was trimmed by 4 bases and V by 1 base; bases with no gene match: 5. The CDR3 covers 16 residues.

The V gene is TRBV5-1, the J gene TRBJ1-3, with a possible D match to TRBD1 (5 bases). The CDR3 has 19 residues. Germline V CDR1 and CDR2: SGHRS, YFSETQ. Trimming took off 7 bases at V and 7 bases at J, with 33 bases between the two ends. The CDR3 protein is CASRPSYRGLRSMSNTIYF. As DNA, the CDR3 is TGCGCCAGCCGCCCGTCCTATAGGGGACTTAGGAGCATGAGCAACACCATATATTTT.

The chain links TRBV18 to TRBJ2-7, with 7 bases fitting TRBD2. CDR1 is KGHSH, CDR2 LQKENI, per germline. Unmatched junction bases numbered 10, after V lost 5 bases and J lost 0 bases. The CDR3 spans 16 residues. The CDR3 coding sequence is TGTGCCAGCTCAGGGCTTGGAGCGGGAAGCTCCTACGAGCAGTACTTC. Translated, it gives CASSGLGAGSSYEQYF.

The V call is TRBV14, the J call TRBJ2-3; D perhaps matches TRBD1 (7 bases). The CDR3 loop spans 17 amino acids. The V end lost 0 bases, the J end lost 4 bases, and 17 bases lay between the germline ends. Per germline, CDR1 SGHDN and CDR2 FVKESK. CDR3 coding DNA: TGTGCCAGCAGCCAAGATGTCGGAGGGGGCAATTCAGATACGCAGTATTTT. Its protein is CASSQDVGGGNSDTQYF.

V usage is TRBV5-4 and J usage is TRBJ2-5, with D possibly TRBD1 on 7 matching bases. Germline-derived CDR1 and CDR2 are SGHNT and YYREEE (reference sequence). The CDR3 is 16 residues long. V was trimmed by 1 base and J by 1 base, leaving 14 bases between them. Written as DNA, the CDR3 is TGTGCCAGCAGCTTGTCTTCAGGGGGAGGCCAAGAGACCCAGTACTTC. Amino acids: CASSLSSGGGQETQYF. Variable domain in full (rest from reference TRBV5-4 and TRBJ2-5): ETGVTQSPTHLIKTRGQQVTLRCSSQSGHNTVSWYQQALGQGPQFIFQYYREEENGRGNFPPRFSGLQFPNYSSELNVNALELDDSALYLCASSLSSGGGQETQYFGPGTRLLVL.

This clone has just a few counts. The genes are TRBV6-5 and TRBJ1-1; D is undetermined. The CDR3 is made up of 15 amino acids. The V gene lost 0 bases and the J gene lost 5 bases, with 13 bases spanning the gap. CDR1 MNHEY and CDR2 SVGAGI come from the germline V gene. CDR3 sequence reads: CASSYSIAGETEAFF. The DNA of the CDR3 is TGTGCCAGCAGTTACTCGATAGCCGGAGAGACTGAAGCTTTCTTT.

This rearrangement joins TRBV2 to TRBJ1-4, with TRBD1 matching 9 bases. Germline trimming cut 6 bases from V and 0 bases from J; bases unmatched to any gene: 2. Germline values: CDR1 SNHLY, CDR2 FYNNEI. The CDR3 extends over 15 amino acids. The CDR3 DNA reads TGTGCCAGCAGAGGGGACAGGGCAACTAATGAAAAACTGTTTTTT. This translates into CASRGDRATNEKLFF. Based on the CDR3 plus reference TRBV2 and TRBJ1-4, the full variable domain is EPEVTQTPSHQVTQMGQEVILRCVPISNHLYFYWYRQILGQKVEFLVSFYNNEISEKSEIFDDQFSVERPDGSNFTLKIRSTKLEDSAMYFCASRGDRATNEKLFFGSGTQLSVL.

V usage is TRBV5-1 and J usage is TRBJ2-5; 11 nucleotides align to TRBD2. CDR1 and CDR2 from the germline V gene are SGHRS and YFSETQ. Trimming took 3 bases from V and 0 from J; bases not matched to a gene: 7. This CDR3 has 17 residues. The CDR3 bases are TGCGCCAGCAGCTCCGGACTAGCGGGCATACACCAAGAGACCCAGTACTTC. Protein: CASSSGLAGIHQETQYF.